This record covers a single TCR beta chain. The data are from a study of early T cells in non-severe SARS-CoV-2 infection. Study summary: From unsorted whole blood, bulk RNA was sequenced, and the chains remained unpaired.

Losses at the gene ends were 3 bases for V and 1 base for J; bases not matched to a gene: 5. This CDR3 is built from 15 residues. The germline CDR1 and CDR2 sequences are SGHAT and FQNNGV. Attachment of unique molecular identifiers to individual cDNA molecules was performed. From the 5' RACE reads, TCRdb called clonotypes with MiXCR, one entry per CDR3 protein. This table holds around 67,000 distinct CDR3 sequences, approximately 12% found once. The TCR was taken from an adult who was a healthcare worker with PCR-confirmed SARS-CoV-2 infection or an uninfected control (not recorded which). Sequencing was done on a sample of whole blood. The chain carries TRBV11-2 and TRBJ1-1; TRBD1 matches 7 bases. The CDR3 coding sequence is TGTGCCAGCAGCTTCTGGGACAGTTGGAACACTGAAGCTTTCTTT. Translated, it gives CASSFWDSWNTEAFF.